A selection of T cell receptor beta chains follows, all from one sample in a study of T cell responses to AZD1222 COVID-19 vaccine. Assay used: immunoSEQ multiplex PCR; TCRdb lists only in-frame clones, some missing. The sample holds about 110,000 clones, approximately 88% seen once. Sequenced here: peripheral blood, sampled 28 days after the second AZD1222 dose. The receptors derive from an adult who received the AZD1222 COVID-19 vaccine. Both conserved end residues are part of each CDR3. Each record gives: D gene, clone size, J gene, V gene, CDR3 DNA, CDR3 protein. The D gene is left open where the match is weak. The size of a clone is reported for some rows only, either as once, few or many, or as a class for expanded clones.

- | - | TRBJ2-6 | TRBV19 | TGTGCCAGTAAAACAACAGGGTCCGGGGCCAACGTCCTGACTTTC | CASKTTGSGANVLTF
TRBD1 | - | TRBJ1-1 | TRBV2 | TGTGCCAGCAGGGGGACAGGGCTGAAAAACACTGAAGCTTTCTTT | CASRGTGLKNTEAFF
TRBD1 | - | TRBJ1-5 | TRBV18 | TGTGCCAGCTCACCGTCGACAGGGGGCAATCAGCCCCAGCATTTT | CASSPSTGGNQPQHF
- | - | TRBJ1-4 | TRBV15 | TGTGCCACCAGCAGAGGGGGCTATAATGAAAAACTGTTTTTT | CATSRGGYNEKLFF
TRBD1 | - | TRBJ2-3 | TRBV2 | TGTGCCAGCAGTGAGCGCTCAGGGGGAACAGATACGCAGTATTTT | CASSERSGGTDTQYF
TRBD2 | - | TRBJ2-7 | TRBV12-3/TRBV12-4 | TGTGCCACCCGGCGCGGGGGTACGGGCGAGCAGTACTTC | CATRRGGTGEQYF
TRBD1 | once | TRBJ2-7 | TRBV7-2 | TGTGCCAGCAGGCAGGACAGGGGGCTCTACGAGCAGTACTTC | CASRQDRGLYEQYF
- | - | TRBJ2-1 | TRBV3-1/TRBV3-2 | TGTGCCAGCAGCTCTAGGGGGTATGAGCAGTTCTTC | CASSSRGYEQFF
- | - | TRBJ2-1 | TRBV4-1 | TGCGCCAGCAGATCCGACAGAGGCTTGAGCTCCTACAATGAGCAGTTCTTC | CASRSDRGLSSYNEQFF
- | - | TRBJ2-2 | TRBV4-3 | TGCGCCAGCAGCCAAGGAGAGGCAGGTAGCACCGGGGAGCTGTTTTTT | CASSQGEAGSTGELFF
- | - | TRBJ1-2 | TRBV5-1 | TGCGCCAGCAGCTTAGGGGGGGCTGATGGCTACACCTTC | CASSLGGADGYTF
TRBD1 | - | TRBJ1-3 | TRBV10-3 | TGTGCCAGCCAGACAGGGGGATTCGGAAACACCATATATTTT | CASQTGGFGNTIYF
TRBD2 | - | TRBJ2-1 | TRBV9 | TGTGCCAGCAGCGTTGGAGGACTAGCGGATCCGAAGCAGTTCTTC | CASSVGGLADPKQFF
TRBD1 | - | TRBJ1-1 | TRBV15 | TGTGCCACCAGCAGAGGCCGGGACAGGGGGGTAGGTACTGAAGCTTTCTTT | CATSRGRDRGVGTEAFF
- | - | TRBJ1-6 | TRBV6-5 | TGTGCCAGCAGTTATGAGGGCTCCTATAATTCACCCCTCCACTTT | CASSYEGSYNSPLHF
- | - | TRBJ1-3 | TRBV10-1 | TGCGCCAGCAGTTCGAACGGAGGAAACACCATATATTTT | CASSSNGGNTIYF
- | - | TRBJ2-7 | TRBV7-8 | TGTGCCAGCAGCTTCGCGGGATTAACAAAATCCCCGTACTTC | CASSFAGLTKSPYF
- | - | TRBJ1-1 | TRBV5-1 | TGCGCCAGCAGCAACCTGGACCTGAACACTGAAGCTTTCTTT | CASSNLDLNTEAFF
- | - | TRBJ1-5 | TRBV19 | TGTGCCAGTAGTATAGATTCGGGTGGCAATCAGCCCCAGCATTTT | CASSIDSGGNQPQHF
- | - | TRBJ1-2 | TRBV12-5 | TGTGCTAGTGGTTTGACACCTACTGCTACCTATGGCTACACCTTC | CASGLTPTATYGYTF
- | - | TRBJ2-7 | TRBV28 | TGTGCCAGCAGTTTATTCCCAGGAACCTACGAGCAGTACTTC | CASSLFPGTYEQYF
- | once | TRBJ2-7 | TRBV2 | TGTGCCAGCAGGGACGCCTCCAGACAGTCACTCTCCGAGCAGTACTTC | CASRDASRQSLSEQYF
- | once | TRBJ2-5 | TRBV14 | TGTGCCAGCAGCCGTACGGAGACCCAGTACTTC | CASSRTETQYF
TRBD2 | - | TRBJ2-1 | TRBV11-2 | TGTGCCAGCAGCACTCTGACTAGCGGGCCTGAGGCGGAGCAGTTCTTC | CASSTLTSGPEAEQFF
- | - | TRBJ1-2 | TRBV19 | TGTGCCAGCCTGGTAGGAAACTATGGCTACACCTTC | CASLVGNYGYTF
- | - | TRBJ1-5 | TRBV19 | TGTGCCAGTAGTAACTCGGTCAGTCAGCCCCAGCATTTT | CASSNSVSQPQHF
- | once | TRBJ1-4 | TRBV6-1 | TGTGCCAGCAGTGAACCAGGGACCCCCCGGGGGGAAAAACTGTTTTTT | CASSEPGTPRGEKLFF
- | - | TRBJ2-5 | TRBV5-6 | TGTGCCAGCAGCCCTGATTGGGGCGGGGAGACCCAGTACTTC | CASSPDWGGETQYF
- | - | TRBJ1-6 | TRBV7-8 | TGTGCCAGCAGCGTCGAAGGGAGTAATTCACCCCTCCACTTT | CASSVEGSNSPLHF
- | - | TRBJ1-2 | TRBV6-5 | TGTGCCAGCACCTCATCTACCCAGATAGGTGGCTACACCTTC | CASTSSTQIGGYTF
- | - | TRBJ2-7 | TRBV2 | TGTGCCAGCATAGGGGAAAGCTCCTACGAGCAGTACTTC | CASIGESSYEQYF
- | - | TRBJ1-2 | TRBV7-9 | TGTGCCAGCAGCTCCCTTCGAAGAGGGGGCTACACCTTC | CASSSLRRGGYTF
TRBD1 | - | TRBJ2-5 | TRBV6-4 | TGTGCCAGCAGCCCGGGACAGGGGCAAGAGACCCAGTACTTC | CASSPGQGQETQYF
- | - | TRBJ1-5 | TRBV18 | TGTGCCAGCTCACCATCGGACAAAAATCAGCCCCAGCATTTT | CASSPSDKNQPQHF
- | - | TRBJ2-5 | TRBV5-1 | TGCGCCAGCAGCTTGATCCCAGGACAAGAGACCCAGTACTTC | CASSLIPGQETQYF
- | - | TRBJ2-1 | TRBV20-1 | TGCAGTGTAGGCAGGCTGAATGAGCAGTTCTTC | CSVGRLNEQFF
TRBD1 | - | TRBJ1-2 | TRBV28 | TGTGCCAGCACTACAGGGGGGCGAGGCTACACCTTC | CASTTGGRGYTF
- | - | TRBJ1-4 | TRBV3-1/TRBV3-2 | TGTGCCAGCAGCGACGGACACCGTAATGAAAAACTGTTTTTT | CASSDGHRNEKLFF
- | - | TRBJ2-3 | TRBV4-2 | TGTGCCAGCAGCCAATCAATTGGGACGGGGGGCACAGATACGCAGTATTTT | CASSQSIGTGGTDTQYF
TRBD1 | - | TRBJ1-1 | TRBV18 | TGTGCCAGCTCACCTCAGACAGGGCTGAACACTGAAGCTTTCTTT | CASSPQTGLNTEAFF
- | - | TRBJ1-2 | TRBV28 | TGTGCCAGCAGTTGGCAGGCTTATGGCTACACCTTC | CASSWQAYGYTF
- | - | TRBJ1-4 | TRBV5-1 | TGCGCCAGCAGTTTCACCGATCCGGCAGTCGAAAAACTGTTTTTT | CASSFTDPAVEKLFF
TRBD2 | few | TRBJ2-7 | TRBV20-1 | TGCAGTGCTAGTCGGCTAGCGGTGTACGAGCAGTACTTC | CSASRLAVYEQYF
TRBD1 | - | TRBJ1-1 | TRBV7-9 | TGTGCCAGCAGCTTATTGACGGGACAGGGTACCACTGAAGCTTTCTTT | CASSLLTGQGTTEAFF
- | - | TRBJ2-7 | TRBV2 | TGTGCCAGCAGTGAAATGGGGGGCTTGTCGGTCGAGCAGTACTTC | CASSEMGGLSVEQYF
- | - | TRBJ2-5 | TRBV7-9 | TGTGCCAGTAAGCCCGGGGCGCCCCAAGAGACCCAGTACTTC | CASKPGAPQETQYF
TRBD1 | - | TRBJ1-2 | TRBV28 | TGTGCCAGCGTTACGTCAGGGGGCAACTATGGCTACACCTTC | CASVTSGGNYGYTF
- | once | TRBJ1-1 | TRBV21-1 | TGTGCCAGCAGCAACCGAACCCCCGAAGAGGTCACTGAAGCTTTCTTT | CASSNRTPEEVTEAFF
TRBD2 | - | TRBJ2-5 | TRBV9 | TGTGCCAGCAGCGAGACTAGCGGGTTATTGGAGACCCAGTACTTC | CASSETSGLLETQYF
- | - | TRBJ1-1 | TRBV7-9 | TGTGCCAGCAGCTCTTACAGGGAACCTGAAGCTTTCTTT | CASSSYREPEAFF
- | - | TRBJ2-2 | TRBV6-2/TRBV6-3 | TGTGCCAGCAGTTACTCAAACCCTGGGAGGGAGCTGTTTTTT | CASSYSNPGRELFF
TRBD2 | - | TRBJ2-1 | TRBV7-2 | TGTGCCAGCATCCTTAGCGGGGGGCTCAATGAGCAGTTCTTC | CASILSGGLNEQFF
TRBD1 | - | TRBJ1-2 | TRBV7-2 | TGTGCCAGCGGCTCGGGACAGCTAAACTATGGCTACACCTTC | CASGSGQLNYGYTF
- | once | TRBJ2-3 | TRBV7-6 | TGTGCCAGCAGCTTAGAAGTGGGTCCCTATAATACGCAGTATTTT | CASSLEVGPYNTQYF
- | many | TRBJ2-3 | TRBV28 | TGTGCCAGCAGCTCCCCGACAGAACTCACAGATACGCAGTATTTT | CASSSPTELTDTQYF
TRBD1 | - | TRBJ2-5 | TRBV29-1 | TGCAGCGTTAATCCACAGGGGGGATTCAGGGAGACCCAGTACTTC | CSVNPQGGFRETQYF
- | few | TRBJ1-4 | TRBV5-5 | TGTGCCAGCAGCCGTAAGCCGGATGAAAAACTGTTTTTT | CASSRKPDEKLFF
- | - | TRBJ1-2 | TRBV3-1/TRBV3-2 | TGTGCCAGCAGCCGCCTCGGGGGCCGCCTGGGTGGCTACACCTTC | CASSRLGGRLGGYTF
- | - | TRBJ1-1 | TRBV19 | TGTGCCAGTAGCAAGAAAGCGGGCACTGAAGCTTTCTTT | CASSKKAGTEAFF